The 18 T cell receptor beta chains in this list originate from one sample, sequenced in a study of cytomegalovirus exposure and HLA in healthy donors (dated by TCRdb to about 2017). The library was made by the immunoSEQ multiplex PCR assay. For the multiplex PCR, a mixture combining 60 forward primers for TCR Vbeta segments and 13 reverse primers for TCR Jbeta segments was used. Not all clones reach the TCRdb copy of this immuneACCESS table, which keeps in-frame sequences only. Checked studies attribute under half of the gap to unresolved V genes and leave the rest unexplained. The sample table contains about 180,000 clones; only one count was recorded for 78% of them. The ten largest make up less than 15% of the sample. The specimen sequenced was PBMCs. Every receptor here comes from a woman aged 45-60 years in good health and CMV-seropositive.

This clone was recorded only once. The V call is TRBV5-4, the J call TRBJ2-7, with 7 nucleotides matching TRBD1. From germline, CDR1 is SGHNT and CDR2 YYREEE (reference sequence). This CDR3 is 15 amino acids long. Trimming removed 3 bases from V and 0 bases from J; junction bases left unmatched: 6. CDR3 protein: CASSSGTVSSYEQYF. The CDR3 nucleotides read TGTGCCAGCAGCTCCGGGACAGTCAGCTCCTACGAGCAGTACTTC.

This clone came up once. This chain uses TRBV7-2 with TRBJ2-3, with no clear D. V lost 4 bases and J 2 bases, leaving 7 bases between the germline ends. This CDR3 is 13 amino acids long. The germline V gene encodes CDR1 SGHTA and CDR2 FQGNSA. The CDR3 DNA follows: TGTGCCAGCAGCTCAGACTTCACAGATACGCAGTATTTT. As protein: CASSSDFTDTQYF.

This clone was seen a single time. The rearrangement uses TRBV19 and TRBJ1-2, with TRBD1 matching 9 bases. CDR1 LNHDA and CDR2 SQIVND come from the germline V gene (reference sequence). The ends lost 6 bases at V and 2 bases at J; junction bases unmatched: 7. The CDR3 is 15 amino acids. The CDR3 DNA follows: TGTGCCAGTAGAAGGGGGACAGGGAGGAACTATGGCTACACCTTC. Encoded protein: CASRRGTGRNYGYTF.

V is TRBV7-6 and J is TRBJ2-2; 10 bases match TRBD2. CDR1 SGHVS and CDR2 FNYEAQ come from the germline V gene. With V trimmed by 5 bases and J by 7 bases, 10 bases remained unmatched. The CDR3 extends over 16 amino acids. In DNA form, the CDR3 reads TGTGCCAGCAGCATATCAGCGGGGGGGCTGAGCGGGGAGCTGTTTTTT. It yields the protein CASSISAGGLSGELFF.

A few counts support this clone. This chain uses TRBV5-6 with TRBJ1-2; no firm D call. V was trimmed by 1 base and J by 2 bases, leaving 6 bases between them. CDR1 and CDR2 from the germline V gene are SGHDT and YYEEEE. This CDR3 region has 13 residues. The CDR3 sequence: CASSLYQNYGYTF. CDR3 nucleotide sequence: TGTGCCAGCAGCTTGTACCAGAACTATGGCTACACCTTC.

The chain couples TRBV30 to TRBJ1-4, with 7 bases that match TRBD1. CDR3 size: 13 residues. The J segment lost 0 bases and the V segment lost 6 bases, leaving 1 base of the junction unmatched. Germline lookup yields CDR1 GTSNPN and CDR2 SVGIG (reference sequence). CDR3 amino acids: CACQGATNEKLFF. The DNA for the CDR3 is TGTGCCTGCCAGGGGGCAACTAATGAAAAACTGTTTTTT.

The chain has TRBV19 and TRBJ2-1; 8 bases agree with TRBD1. The germline V gene encodes CDR1 LNHDA and CDR2 SQIVND (reference sequence). V trimming: 4 bases; J trimming: 8 bases; junction bases outside the gene matches: 4. The CDR3 runs 13 residues. CDR3 nucleotides: TGTGCCAGTAGTACAAAACAGGGGGATGAGCAGTTCTTC. This gives the protein CASSTKQGDEQFF.

The chain recombines TRBV4-1 with TRBJ1-3; D possibly corresponds to TRBD1 (5 bases). V shed 4 bases and J shed 0 bases, with 13 bases lying between them. Germline CDR1 reads MGHRA; CDR2 reads YSYEKL. The CDR3 covers 16 residues. CDR3 DNA: TGCGCCAGCAGCCGGGGGGAATTGAGCTCTGGAAACACCATATATTTT. Encoded protein: CASSRGELSSGNTIYF.

J is TRBJ2-5 and V is TRBV5-1; D is perhaps TRBD1 (5 bases). V lost 4 bases, J lost 5 bases, and 18 bases lay in between. The CDR3 extends over 15 amino acids. From germline, CDR1 is SGHRS and CDR2 YFSETQ. The chain's CDR3 is CASSDPGFGAETQYF. CDR3 DNA sequence: TGCGCCAGCAGCGACCCGGGCTTTGGGGCGGAGACCCAGTACTTC.

The rearrangement links TRBV10-3 to TRBJ1-6; 12 bases line up with TRBD1. The CDR3 totals 17 residues. V shed 6 bases, J shed 12 bases, and the junction held 15 bases outside the gene matches. Germline assignment: CDR1 ENHRY and CDR2 SYGVKD. The CDR3 reads CAISEGPPGTGGLPLHF. The CDR3, as DNA: TGTGCCATCAGCGAGGGCCCGCCAGGGACAGGGGGCTTACCCCTCCACTTT.

V usage is TRBV7-3 and J usage is TRBJ1-1; no definite D call. Per the germline V gene, CDR1 is SGHTA and CDR2 is FQGTGA. The CDR3 has 13 residues. V gave up 1 base and J gave up 3 bases, with 6 bases separating them. This CDR3 reads CASSLSEYTEAFF. CDR3 bases: TGTGCCAGCAGCTTAAGCGAATACACTGAAGCTTTCTTT. Based on the CDR3 plus reference TRBV7-3 and TRBJ1-1, the full variable domain is GAGVSQTPSNKVTEKGKYVELRCDPISGHTALYWYRQSLGQGPEFLIYFQGTGAADDSGLPNDRFFAVRPEGSVSTLKIQRTERGDSAVYLCASSLSEYTEAFFGQGTRLTVV.

This clone has more than one count but fewer than ten. The J gene is TRBJ1-1, the V gene TRBV7-9; D perhaps matches TRBD1 (5 bases). The V and J ends lost 5 bases and 5 bases respectively, with 12 bases between them. This CDR3 contains 13 residues. The germline gives CDR1 SEHNR, CDR2 FQNEAQ (reference sequence). CDR3 residues: CASSISGRTEAFF. In DNA form, the CDR3 reads TGTGCCAGCAGCATTTCAGGGCGAACTGAAGCTTTCTTT. Combining the CDR3 with reference TRBV7-9 and TRBJ1-1 gives the whole variable domain DTGVSQNPRHKITKRGQNVTFRCDPISEHNRLYWYRQTLGQGPEFLTYFQNEAQLEKSRLLSDRFSAERPKGSFSTLEIQRTEQGDSAMYLCASSISGRTEAFFGQGTRLTVV.

The rearrangement links TRBV6-1 to TRBJ1-5, with no clear D. Trimming left V 6 bases short and J 8 bases short, with 14 bases between. The CDR3 is 13 amino acids. Per the germline V gene, CDR1 is MNHNS and CDR2 is SASEGT. The CDR3 loop is CASSGIRGEPQHF. The CDR3, as DNA: TGTGCCAGCAGCGGGATCCGTGGAGAGCCCCAGCATTTT.

CDR3 sequence reads: CATRTGAYYEQYF. The CDR3 DNA sequence: TGTGCCACCAGGACAGGGGCCTACTACGAGCAGTACTTC. The rearrangement joins TRBV6-5 to TRBJ2-7, with 9 bases fitting TRBD1. Germline assignment: CDR1 MNHEY and CDR2 SVGAGI. Trimming removed 10 bases from V and 3 bases from J; junction bases left unmatched: 7. The CDR3 is 13 residues long.

The chain is built from TRBV29-1 and TRBJ1-2; D ambiguous. V was trimmed by 4 bases and J by 3 bases, leaving 12 bases between them. Germline V CDR1 and CDR2: SQVTM, ANQGSEA. The CDR3 is made up of 13 amino acids. In DNA, the CDR3 is TGCAGCGTTGGAGACGCGCGGGACTATGGCTACACCTTC. As protein: CSVGDARDYGYTF.

The chain joins TRBV15 to TRBJ1-5; maybe TRBD1 (5 bases). Germline assignment: CDR1 LNHNV and CDR2 YYDKDF (reference sequence). The CDR3 is 14 residues long. The V gene lost 2 bases and the J gene lost 6 bases, with 11 bases spanning the gap. The CDR3 reads CATSRQGPLQPQHF. The CDR3, as DNA: TGTGCCACCAGCAGACAGGGTCCACTTCAGCCCCAGCATTTT.

This clone came up a few times. The chain recombines TRBV5-4 with TRBJ2-4, with a possible D match to TRBD1 (6 bases). Trimming removed 1 base at V and 9 bases at J, with 14 bases between. Germline CDR1 SGHNT, CDR2 YYREEE (reference sequence). This CDR3 is built from 14 residues. The CDR3 loop reads CASSLPGDASIQYF. In DNA form, the CDR3 reads TGTGCCAGCAGCTTGCCAGGGGATGCGAGCATTCAGTACTTC.

This chain links TRBV5-1 with TRBJ2-3; 8 bases line up with TRBD1. From germline, CDR1 is SGHRS and CDR2 YFSETQ. V trimming: 1 base; J trimming: 3 bases; junction bases outside the gene matches: 10. This CDR3 has 17 residues. The CDR3 DNA is TGCGCCAGCAGCTTGAGGCCCGGACAGGGTGGTACAGATACGCAGTATTTT. Amino acids: CASSLRPGQGGTDTQYF.